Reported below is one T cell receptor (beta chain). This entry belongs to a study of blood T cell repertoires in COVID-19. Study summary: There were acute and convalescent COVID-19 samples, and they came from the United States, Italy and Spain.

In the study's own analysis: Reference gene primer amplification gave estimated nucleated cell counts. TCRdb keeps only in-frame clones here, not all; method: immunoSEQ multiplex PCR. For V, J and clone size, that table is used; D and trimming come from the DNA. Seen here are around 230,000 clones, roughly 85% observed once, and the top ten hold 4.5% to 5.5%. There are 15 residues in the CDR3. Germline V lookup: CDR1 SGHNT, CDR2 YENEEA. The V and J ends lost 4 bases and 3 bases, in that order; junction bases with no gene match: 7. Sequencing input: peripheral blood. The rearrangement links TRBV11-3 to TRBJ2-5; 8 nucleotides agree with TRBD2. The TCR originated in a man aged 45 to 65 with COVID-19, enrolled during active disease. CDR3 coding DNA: TGTGCCAGCAGCTCCTCCGGGGGGGCTAAAGAGACCCAGTACTTC. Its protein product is CASSSSGGAKETQYF. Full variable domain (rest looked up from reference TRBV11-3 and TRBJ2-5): EAGVVQSPRYKIIEKKQPVAFWCNPISGHNTLYWYLQNLGQGPELLIRYENEEAVDDSQLPKDRFSAERLKGVDSTLKIQPAELGDSAVYLCASSSSGGAKETQYFGPGTRLLVL.